Here is one TCR beta chain with its context. Its antigen remains unidentified. TCRdb used MiXCR to reprocess the 5' RACE reads, holding one entry per CDR3 protein. Of some 760,000 distinct CDR3 sequences in the sample, around a sixth are singletons; the top ten hold about an eighth. The CDR3 is 14 residues long. The germline gives CDR1 MNHEY, CDR2 SVGEGT. V shed 8 bases and J 0 bases; nucleotides not matched to a gene: 5. The entry originates in a study of identical twins. Overall study findings and caveats: The study drew conclusions from cross-sectional statistical analysis, not from following the same donors.

The same data also contributed to another study, on T cells expressing NK-cell markers.

The V call is TRBV6-2 or TRBV6-3, the J call TRBJ2-7; 9 nucleotides match TRBD2. The TCR sequence derives from a young woman in good health. The specimen sequenced was PBMCs. The CDR3, as DNA: TGTGCCAGCCGTCTAGCGGGAACCTCCTACGAGCAGTACTTC. Its translation is CASRLAGTSYEQYF.